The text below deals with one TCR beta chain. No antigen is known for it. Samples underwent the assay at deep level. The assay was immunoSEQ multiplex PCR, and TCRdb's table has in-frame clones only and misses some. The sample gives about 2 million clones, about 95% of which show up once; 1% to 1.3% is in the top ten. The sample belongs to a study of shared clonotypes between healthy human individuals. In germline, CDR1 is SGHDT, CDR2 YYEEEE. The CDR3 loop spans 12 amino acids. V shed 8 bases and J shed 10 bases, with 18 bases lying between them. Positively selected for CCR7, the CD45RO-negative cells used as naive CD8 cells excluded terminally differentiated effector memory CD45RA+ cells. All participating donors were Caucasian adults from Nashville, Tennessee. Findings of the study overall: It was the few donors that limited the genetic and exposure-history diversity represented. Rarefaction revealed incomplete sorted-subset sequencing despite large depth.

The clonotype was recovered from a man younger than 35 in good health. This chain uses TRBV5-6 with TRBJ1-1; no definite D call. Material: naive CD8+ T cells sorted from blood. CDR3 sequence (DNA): TGTGCCAGTGATATTCAAGGTGTCGGAGCTTTCTTT. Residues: CASDIQGVGAFF.